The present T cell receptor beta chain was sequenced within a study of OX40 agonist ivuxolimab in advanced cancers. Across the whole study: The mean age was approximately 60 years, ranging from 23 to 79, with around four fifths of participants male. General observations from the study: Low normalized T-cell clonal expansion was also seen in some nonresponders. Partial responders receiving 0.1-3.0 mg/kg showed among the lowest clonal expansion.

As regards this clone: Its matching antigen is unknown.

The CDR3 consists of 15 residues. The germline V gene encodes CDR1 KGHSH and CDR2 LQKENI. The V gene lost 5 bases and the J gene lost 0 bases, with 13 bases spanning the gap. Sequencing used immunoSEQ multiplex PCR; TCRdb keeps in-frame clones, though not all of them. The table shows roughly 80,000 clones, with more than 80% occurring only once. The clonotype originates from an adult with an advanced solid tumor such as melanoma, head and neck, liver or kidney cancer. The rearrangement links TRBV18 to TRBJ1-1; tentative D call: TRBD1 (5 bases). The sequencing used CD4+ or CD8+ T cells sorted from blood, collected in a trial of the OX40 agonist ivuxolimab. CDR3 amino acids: CASSALRVLNTEAFF. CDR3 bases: TGTGCCAGCTCAGCTCTCAGGGTGCTGAACACTGAAGCTTTCTTT.